This T cell receptor (beta chain) was sequenced for a study of OX40 agonist ivuxolimab in advanced cancers. Study in general: Across the patients, intravenous ivuxolimab was delivered every 2 weeks at 0.01 to 10 mg/kg. Anti-PD-1, anti-PD-L1 or anti-CTLA-4 therapy given earlier was allowed, and around 40% had some. Partial responses were achieved by three patients, of whom one had hepatocellular carcinoma and two had cutaneous melanoma.

The count of this clone is one. The J segment lost 3 bases and the V segment lost 2 bases, leaving 8 bases of the junction unmatched. Germline V gene sequence: CDR1 SGHRS, CDR2 YFSETQ. This CDR3 region has 15 residues. Clones were sequenced by immunoSEQ multiplex PCR, and TCRdb holds only the in-frame ones, with some missing. The data hold 65,000 to 95,000 clones, with over 75% observed a single time. The V call is TRBV5-1, the J call TRBJ2-7; 7 bases agree with TRBD1. The source of this sequence is an adult with an advanced solid tumor such as melanoma, head and neck, liver or kidney cancer. The sample in question was CD4+ or CD8+ T cells sorted from blood, obtained in a trial of the OX40 agonist ivuxolimab. CDR3 in DNA: TGCGCCAGCAGCTTAACGACAGGGAGATACTACGAGCAGTACTTC. As protein: CASSLTTGRYYEQYF.